The 30 T cell receptor beta chains presented below share a single source sample, sequenced in a study of blood T cells in healthy people across ages (dated by TCRdb to between 2014 and 2016). Library method: 5' RACE. Sequencing instrument: Illumina HiSeq 2500. The second PCR ran for roughly 7 to 11 cycles and used a J-beta primer mix along with a sample-barcoded 5' primer. TCRdb reanalyzed the raw reads on its own, using fastp at Q25 for trimming and MiXCR for clone calling, and kept in-frame beta chains. Each record represents a unique CDR3 protein, reported with the most common genes and DNA among its rows. Within this sample are 350,000 to 450,000 distinct CDR3 sequences, with about 55% of them counted one time only. Clones ranked in the top ten supply under 65% of the sample. Sequenced material: blood. The receptors here all came from a man aged 55 to 70 in good health.

This clonotype was found many times. V usage is TRBV6-5 and J usage is TRBJ2-3; D not certain. Trimming took off 2 bases at V and 6 bases at J, with 9 bases between the two ends. The CDR3 extends over 13 amino acids. CDR1 and CDR2 from the germline V gene are MNHEY and SVGAGI. The CDR3 protein is CASSYTQSDTQYF. The CDR3 DNA reads as TGTGCCAGCAGTTACACTCAGTCGGATACGCAGTATTTT.

This clonotype was observed a handful of times. V is TRBV28 and J is TRBJ1-5; D ambiguous. The V gene's germline CDR1 is MDHEN and CDR2 SYDVKM. The CDR3 consists of 14 residues. Trimming removed 0 bases from V and 1 base from J, with 4 bases in between. CDR3: CASSLWGSNQPQHF. The CDR3 nucleotides read TGTGCCAGCAGTTTATGGGGGAGCAATCAGCCCCAGCATTTT.

V and J are TRBV27 and TRBJ2-1, with 7 nucleotides matching TRBD2. The V gene end was trimmed by 6 bases and the J gene end by 8 bases; junction bases not matched to a gene: 13. Germline V gene data show CDR1 as MNHEY and CDR2 as SMNVEV (reference sequence). This CDR3 spans 15 amino acids. The CDR3: CASSQLGGGSDEQFF. CDR3 nucleotide sequence: TGTGCCAGCAGCCAGCTCGGGGGAGGGAGCGATGAGCAGTTCTTC.

The J gene is TRBJ2-3, the V gene TRBV29-1, with 9 bases identical to TRBD2. Germline values: CDR1 SQVTM, CDR2 ANQGSEA. The CDR3 sequence is 15 residues long. With 7 bases clipped from V and 2 bases from J, the junction kept 10 bases outside the gene matches. The CDR3 spells CSARPSGALTDTQYF. CDR3 in DNA: TGCAGCGCCCGACCTAGCGGGGCCCTCACAGATACGCAGTATTTT.

This clonotype appeared a few times. The chain has TRBV20-1 and TRBJ2-5, with 8 positions matching TRBD1. Germline V lookup: CDR1 DFQATT, CDR2 SNEGSKA (reference sequence). V dropped 5 bases and J dropped 0; count of bases not matched to a gene: 5. The CDR3 has 14 amino acids. This CDR3 reads CSAEDRVNQETQYF. Written as DNA, the CDR3 is TGCAGTGCTGAGGACAGGGTCAACCAAGAGACCCAGTACTTC.

This clonotype was detected ten times or more. This rearrangement joins TRBV5-1 to TRBJ2-6, with 7 nucleotides matching TRBD2. J was trimmed by 0 bases and V by 2 bases; bases with no gene match: 5. The CDR3 spans 17 residues. Germline V lookup: CDR1 SGHRS, CDR2 YFSETQ. CDR3 protein: CASSFTAGNSGANVLTF. In DNA, the CDR3 is TGCGCCAGCAGCTTCACAGCGGGAAACTCTGGGGCCAACGTCCTGACTTTC.

This clonotype was counted between two and nine times. Given a much more abundant clone one base away, this may be a read error. V gene TRBV2 combines with J gene TRBJ2-7, with 11 bases lining up with TRBD1. This CDR3 has 14 residues. The V and J ends lost 6 bases and 2 bases, in that order; junction bases with no gene match: 3. In germline, CDR1 is SNHLY, CDR2 FYNNEI. CDR3 DNA: TGTGCCAGCAGCCGGGACAGGGGGACCTACGAGCAGTACTTC. Protein product: CASSRDRGTYEQYF.

V and J are TRBV4-2 and TRBJ2-7, with TRBD1 identical over 7 bases. V was clipped by 2 bases and J by 2 bases; unmatched bases: 3. The length of the CDR3 is 14 residues. CDR1 is LGHNA and CDR2 is YNFKEQ in the germline V gene. CDR3 loop: CASSQTGDTYEQYF. CDR3 coding DNA: TGTGCCAGCAGCCAAACAGGGGACACCTACGAGCAGTACTTC.

This clonotype was counted only a few times. The chain employs TRBV29-1 and TRBJ2-4; D is possibly TRBD1 (6 bases). Judging by the DNA end, TRBJ2-7 fits better; the J call may be wrong. CDR3 length equals 14 residues. The germline gives CDR1 SQVTM, CDR2 ANQGSEA. This chain's CDR3 is CSVEVGASRPEQYF. The CDR3 DNA is TGCAGCGTTGAAGTGGGGGCTAGCCGTCCCGAGCAGTACTTC.

A single count supports this clonotype. This may arise from a read error, as a much more abundant clone is one base away. The chain uses TRBV20-1 and TRBJ2-1; the D gene is possibly TRBD2 (6 bases). V was pared by 5 bases and J by 5 bases, with 22 bases between. This CDR3 has 16 residues. Germline V gene sequence: CDR1 DFQATT, CDR2 SNEGSKA (reference sequence). CDR3 sequence: CSAPLSSGRSHNEQFF. The CDR3 DNA follows: TGCAGTGCTCCACTATCAAGCGGGCGTTCCCACAATGAGCAGTTCTTC.

V and J are TRBV20-1 and TRBJ2-7, with D perhaps being TRBD1 or TRBD2 (5 bases each). Germline CDR1 and CDR2: DFQATT and SNEGSKA (reference sequence). There are 14 residues in the CDR3. The germline V and J ends were trimmed by 5 bases and 2 bases, with 16 bases remaining between them. DNA of the CDR3: TGCAGTGCTGACGCCGGGACGGGGACCTACGAGCAGTACTTC. As protein: CSADAGTGTYEQYF.

Comment on this clonotype: The junction and the germline gene differ at one end; a read error may be behind it. CDR3 region: CASSYAGSSYTEQFF. The CDR3 DNA reads as TGTGCCAGCAGCTACGCGGGTAGCTCCTACACTGAGCAGTTCTTC. The chain employs TRBV7-3 and TRBJ2-1, with D tentatively TRBD2 (5 bases). Germline V gives CDR1 SGHTA, CDR2 FQGTGA. This CDR3 region has 15 residues.

The chain recombines TRBV6-2 or TRBV6-3 with TRBJ2-2, with TRBD2 as a possible D gene (5 bases). V was trimmed by 6 bases and J by 4 bases, leaving 9 bases between them. The length of the CDR3 is 13 residues. From germline, CDR1 is MNHEY and CDR2 SVGEGT. The DNA for the CDR3 is TGTGCCAGCAGACTAGAGGGCACCGGGGAGCTGTTTTTT. Amino acids: CASRLEGTGELFF.

This clonotype showed up just a few times. The chain employs TRBV20-1 and TRBJ2-3, with 7 bases lining up with TRBD1. CDR3 length: 14 residues. Unmatched junction bases numbered 6, after V lost 3 bases and J lost 3 bases. Germline-derived CDR1 and CDR2 are DFQATT and SNEGSKA (reference sequence). The CDR3 region is CSARGQLVTDTQYF. The DNA of the CDR3 is TGCAGTGCTAGGGGACAGTTGGTAACAGATACGCAGTATTTT.

CDR3 DNA: TGTGCCAGCGGGGACGGGAACAATGAGCAGTTCTTC. Encoded protein: CASGDGNNEQFF. J is TRBJ2-1 and V is TRBV7-3; D is tentatively TRBD1 or TRBD2 (5 bases each). Germline lookup yields CDR1 SGHTA and CDR2 FQGTGA. The CDR3 contains 12 residues. The germline V and J ends were trimmed by 8 bases and 5 bases, with 10 bases remaining between them.

This clonotype was seen more than once but under ten times. The chain employs TRBV24-1 and TRBJ2-3, with 9 bases lining up with TRBD1. Trimming took 5 bases from V and 2 from J; bases not matched to a gene: 7. The CDR3 is made up of 16 amino acids. Germline-derived CDR1 and CDR2 are KGHDR and SFDVKD. The CDR3 DNA reads as TGTGCCACCAGTGTTTCTCGGACAGGGGCCACAGATACGCAGTATTTT. This translates into CATSVSRTGATDTQYF.

In regard to this clonotype: One end of the junction does not line up with germline, which may come from a read error. The CDR3 DNA sequence: TGTGCCAGCAGCCCAGTAGGCGGGACCGATACACAGTATTTT. Translating it yields CASSPVGGTDTQYF. The chain recombines TRBV28 with TRBJ2-3; D is possibly TRBD2 (6 bases). The CDR3 loop spans 14 amino acids. In germline, CDR1 is MDHEN, CDR2 SYDVKM.

Written as DNA, the CDR3 is TGTGCCAGCGGTTCCTGGGCTAGCGGGAGGTCGGATACGCAGTATTTT. This gives the protein CASGSWASGRSDTQYF. The chain is built from TRBV6-2 or TRBV6-3 and TRBJ2-3, with TRBD2 matching over 11 bases. The CDR3 contains 16 residues. Looked up from germline, CDR1 is MNHEY and CDR2 is SVGEGT. Trimming at V came to 8 bases and at J to 6 bases, leaving 13 bases not matched to a gene.

V gene TRBV28 combines with J gene TRBJ1-2; a possible D gene is TRBD1 (5 bases). The germline CDR1 and CDR2 sequences are MDHEN and SYDVKM. The CDR3 totals 15 residues. With 4 bases removed from V and 4 bases from J, the gap between germline ends came to 16 bases. Here the CDR3 reads CASSSARGQSYGYTF. For the CDR3, the DNA is TGTGCCAGCAGTTCGGCACGGGGCCAAAGCTATGGCTACACCTTC.

As concerns this clonotype: A much bigger clone sits one base away, suggesting this may be a read error. The V gene is TRBV2, the J gene TRBJ1-5, with D perhaps TRBD1 (5 bases). The CDR3 spans 13 residues. Germline V gene data show CDR1 as SNHLY and CDR2 as FYNNEI. Trimming removed 7 bases at V and 4 bases at J, with 11 bases between. CDR3 nucleotides: TGTGCCAGCAAGGAACAGGTGAATCAGCCCCAGCATTTT. It codes for CASKEQVNQPQHF.

The chain combines TRBV5-1 with TRBJ2-1; TRBD2 aligns across 9 bases. Germline CDR1 is SGHRS and CDR2 is YFSETQ. Germline trimming cut 4 bases from V and 4 bases from J; bases unmatched to any gene: 18. The CDR3 has 19 residues. For the CDR3, the DNA is TGCGCCAGCAGCCGAGAAGCGGGGGGCCCAGACAGGAGGTACAATGAGCAGTTCTTC. Translated, it gives CASSREAGGPDRRYNEQFF.

The J gene is TRBJ1-1, the V gene TRBV20-1; D is perhaps TRBD1 (6 bases). The CDR3 contains 10 residues. The germline V and J ends were trimmed by 3 bases and 8 bases, with 7 bases remaining between them. Germline V gene sequence: CDR1 DFQATT, CDR2 SNEGSKA (reference sequence). The CDR3 coding sequence is TGCAGTGCTAGGCAGGGGGAAGCTTTCTTT. Amino acids: CSARQGEAFF.

For this clonotype: An end of the junction differs from the germline gene, which may be a read error. The J gene is TRBJ2-5, the V gene TRBV18; D is uncertain. The J call may be incorrect, as the DNA end agrees better with TRBJ2-7. Germline loops: CDR1 KGHSH, CDR2 LQKENI. The CDR3 is 12 residues long. For the CDR3, the DNA is TGTGCCAGCTCCCCACGGGCCGACGAGCAGTACTTC. It encodes CASSPRADEQYF.

On this clonotype itself: An end of the junction does not agree with germline; a read error may underlie this. The chain carries TRBV5-6 and TRBJ2-3; 9 nucleotides match TRBD2. CDR1 is SGHDT, CDR2 YYEEEE, per germline. The CDR3 runs to 16 residues. The CDR3 DNA reads TGTGCCAGCAGCTTTAAGTTGGGACTAGCCTCAGATGCGCAGTATTTT. This sequence encodes CASSFKLGLASDAQYF.

The rearrangement links TRBV27 to TRBJ1-2; possible D gene TRBD1, 6 bases. Per the germline V gene, CDR1 is MNHEY and CDR2 is SMNVEV (reference sequence). CDR3 length: 12 amino acids. Trimming cost V 8 bases and J 4 bases, with 11 bases left between them. CDR3 nucleotides: TGTGCCAGCGGTGCGACAGGCTATGGCTACACCTTC. This sequence encodes CASGATGYGYTF.

This clonotype came up a few times. The V call is TRBV7-2, the J call TRBJ2-5, with D possibly TRBD1 on 6 matching bases. V shed 3 bases and J shed 4 bases, with 12 bases lying between them. Germline-derived CDR1 and CDR2 are SGHTA and FQGNSA. CDR3 length equals 14 residues. This chain's CDR3 is CASSFSKQGETQYF. In DNA form, the CDR3 reads TGTGCCAGCAGCTTCTCAAAACAGGGAGAGACCCAGTACTTC.

The chain couples TRBV5-1 to TRBJ2-3; TRBD2 matches at 7 bases. Germline V lookup: CDR1 SGHRS, CDR2 YFSETQ. Trimming took 4 bases from V and 3 from J; bases not matched to a gene: 17. The CDR3 extends over 18 amino acids. The CDR3 protein is CASSPARTSGGSTDTQYF. In DNA form, the CDR3 reads TGCGCCAGCAGCCCCGCCAGGACTAGTGGGGGATCAACAGATACGCAGTATTTT.

The chain uses TRBV18 and TRBJ1-1, with TRBD1 matching over 10 bases. The CDR3 consists of 14 residues. Germline V gene sequence: CDR1 KGHSH, CDR2 LQKENI. V gave up 4 bases and J gave up 4 bases; unmatched junction bases: 3. In DNA, the CDR3 is TGTGCCAGCTCACATGGGACAGGGGCCACTGAAGCTTTCTTT. Protein: CASSHGTGATEAFF.

About this clonotype itself: Mismatch with germline at one junction end may stem from a read error. The chain employs TRBV7-2 and TRBJ2-7; a possible D gene is TRBD2 (6 bases). The CDR3 loop spans 14 amino acids. Germline V gives CDR1 SGHTA, CDR2 FQGNSA. Written as DNA, the CDR3 is TGTGTCAGCAGCGGGCAGGTGACTAACTACGAGCAGTACTTC. It encodes CVSSGQVTNYEQYF.

The chain couples TRBV28 to TRBJ2-3; no definite D call. Germline V gene data show CDR1 as MDHEN and CDR2 as SYDVKM. The ends were cut back, 6 bases at V and 7 bases at J, with 11 bases in the middle. This CDR3 comprises 12 residues. CDR3: CASSPNENTQYF. Here the CDR3 DNA reads TGTGCCAGCAGCCCAAACGAGAATACGCAGTATTTT.